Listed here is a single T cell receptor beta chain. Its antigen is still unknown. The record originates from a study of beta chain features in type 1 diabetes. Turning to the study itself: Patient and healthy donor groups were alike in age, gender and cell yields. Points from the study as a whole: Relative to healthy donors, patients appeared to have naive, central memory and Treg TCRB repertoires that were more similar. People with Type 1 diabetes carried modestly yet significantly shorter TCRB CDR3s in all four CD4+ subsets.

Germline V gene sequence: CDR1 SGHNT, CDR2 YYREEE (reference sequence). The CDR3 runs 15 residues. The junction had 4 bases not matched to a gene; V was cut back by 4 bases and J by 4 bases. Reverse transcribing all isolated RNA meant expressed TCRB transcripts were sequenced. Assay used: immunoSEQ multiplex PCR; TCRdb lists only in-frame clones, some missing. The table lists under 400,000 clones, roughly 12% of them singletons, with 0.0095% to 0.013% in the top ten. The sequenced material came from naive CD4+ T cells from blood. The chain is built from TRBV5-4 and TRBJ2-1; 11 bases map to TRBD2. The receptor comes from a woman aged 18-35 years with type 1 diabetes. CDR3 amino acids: CASSITSGGYNEQFF. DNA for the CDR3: TGTGCCAGCAGCATAACTAGCGGGGGTTACAATGAGCAGTTCTTC.